This TCR beta chain was observed in a study of T cells in Graves' hyperthyroidism and ophthalmopathy. The CDR3 is 14 amino acids. Germline assignment: CDR1 LNHNV and CDR2 YYDKDF (reference sequence). V gave up 4 bases and J gave up 7 bases; unmatched junction bases: 10. TCR beta CDR3 regions were amplified from RNA. HTBI primers drove first-round RT-PCR of the TCR CDR3. TCRdb called the multiplex PCR reads again in MiXCR, with one record for every CDR3 protein. The sample lists some 370,000 distinct CDR3 sequences, over 12% occurring once. This clonotype was detected a few times. What it binds is not known. Regarding the study as a whole: Ophthalmopathy stood apart from stable hyperthyroidism in a 13 V-J model.

It was uncontrolled infection, other autoimmune disease, pregnancy or lactation that excluded patients. Out of 10 ml of fresh peripheral blood came the PBMCs. This receptor was taken from a man aged 45-60 years with Graves' ophthalmopathy. Sequenced material: blood. V and J are TRBV15 and TRBJ2-7, with 7 bases that match TRBD1. The CDR3 here is CATSMKPTGSEQYF. CDR3 coding DNA: TGTGCCACCAGCATGAAACCGACAGGGAGTGAGCAGTACTTC. The complete variable domain, with remaining parts taken from reference TRBV15 and TRBJ2-7, reads DAMVIQNPRYQVTQFGKPVTLSCSQTLNHNVMYWYQQKSSQAPKLLFHYYDKDFNNEADTPDNFQSRRPNTSFCFLDIRSPGLGDTAMYLCATSMKPTGSEQYFGPGTRLTVT.